The 2 T cell receptor beta chains given below trace back to one sample, sequenced in a study of blood T cell repertoires in COVID-19. The repertoire was sequenced with immunoSEQ multiplex PCR; TCRdb's copy has only in-frame clones and lacks some. The repertoire holds about 220,000 clones, more than 65% seen once, with about 3.8% in the top ten. Sequencing was performed on peripheral blood. The receptor set was obtained from a woman of 80 years or more with acute or convalescent COVID-19.

The J gene is TRBJ2-3, the V gene TRBV7-3; 7 bases align to TRBD2. After removal of 6 bases from V and 1 base from J, the junction contained 4 bases not matched to a gene. CDR3 length equals 14 residues. Germline CDR1 SGHTA, CDR2 FQGTGA. The CDR3 coding sequence is TGTGCCAGCAGGGGGACTATCCGCACAGATACGCAGTATTTT. Its protein is CASRGTIRTDTQYF.

The rearrangement uses TRBV11-1 and TRBJ1-4; possibly TRBD1 for D (5 bases). The length of the CDR3 is 14 residues. Germline V gives CDR1 SGHAT, CDR2 FQDESV (reference sequence). Trimming removed 3 bases from V and 3 bases from J, with 8 bases in between. The CDR3 spells CASSLGGANEKLFF. For the CDR3, the DNA is TGTGCCAGCAGCTTGGGGGGAGCTAATGAAAAACTGTTTTTT.